A selection of T cell receptor beta chains follows, all from one sample in a study of Ad26.COV2.S vaccination and SARS-CoV-2 variants. Libraries were prepared by immunoSEQ multiplex PCR; TCRdb keeps only in-frame clonotypes and omits some of them. The profile shows roughly 400,000 clones, about 91% of them singletons. The source was peripheral blood, collected in a trial of Ad26.COV2.S vaccine versus placebo. Receptor source: a person aged 18-65 years who received the Ad26.COV2.S COVID-19 vaccine or a placebo. CDR3s leave out the opening cysteine and the closing phenylalanine or tryptophan. Fields, in order: V gene, CDR3 protein.

>TRBV3-1/TRBV3-2
ASSQEGTSWDTQY
>TRBV7-8
ASSLDRSSGANVLT
>TRBV11-3
ASSLGSGTSGNTIY
>TRBV5-8
ASRGAPIEQF
>TRBV9
ASSAGGGNSPLH
>TRBV28
ASSVGTGRFYGYT
>TRBV13
ASSAGLGDWSRADTQY
>TRBV7-2
ASSLDQTNTGELF
>TRBV14
ASSQPAGAGTNEKLF
>TRBV28
ASSLTQGLDTQY
>TRBV4-1
ASSLLRTGGNEQY
>TRBV19
ASSLGLAGYPNEQF
>TRBV5-1
ASSVGTSGRVSEQY
>TRBV6-4
ASSPTGTINEQF
>TRBV5-6
ASSLAAGTSGNTIY
>TRBV12-3/TRBV12-4
ASRRDNSYEQY
>TRBV7-9
ASSFNRENTIY
>TRBV29-1
SVDLSEHRSYNEQF
>TRBV6-2/TRBV6-3
ASSLDTSGSLQETQY
>TRBV6-1
ASSEPRATEAF
>TRBV25-1
ASSEMDGYTEAF
>TRBV11-3
ASSYLLGSSYEQY
>TRBV6-1
ASSEAQFSGSYEQY
>TRBV6-6
ASSTSGGGYGYT
>TRBV2
ASSKDTMNTEAF
>TRBV6-2/TRBV6-3
ASSPTGGNQPQH
>TRBV9
ASSLGPLAETQY
>TRBV6-2/TRBV6-3
ASSEQGGSAEAF
>TRBV7-3
ASSRDSGRDTQY
>TRBV9
ASSVASGSTDTQY
>TRBV10-3
AISEQDRDYGYT
>TRBV11-2
ASSKSGGSGETQY
>TRBV28
ASRGASSDYGYT
>TRBV5-1
ASSLASGAGANVLT
>TRBV28
ASRGQGYTIY
>TRBV28
ASNRDSYYEQY
>TRBV28
ASSFLAGGQYEQY
>TRBV10-3
AISPQGSEQY
>TRBV7-2
ASSFAGGNYGYT
>TRBV13
ASSSGTLIYEQY
>TRBV7-6
ASSLGGGVHEKLF
>TRBV3-1/TRBV3-2
ASTPPGYNEQF
>TRBV6-5
ASSSGPAPEAF
>TRBV5-1
ASSPSPLASGYNEQF
>TRBV28
ASSLTWQGDEQY